A selection of T cell receptor beta chains follows, all from one sample in a study of cytomegalovirus exposure and HLA in healthy donors. Repertoires were generated with immunoSEQ multiplex PCR, while TCRdb's copy carries only in-frame clones and drops some. Of 150,000 to 200,000 clones listed, approximately 80% are singletons. Sequenced sample: PBMCs. These receptor sequences come from a man between 18 and 35 years old in good health and CMV-seronegative. The CDR3 runs from the conserved cysteine through the conserved F or W. A D gene is named only where the DNA matches it firmly. Clone size is given for some rows only: seen once, a few or many times, or a class if the clone is expanded.

D gene,J gene,clone size,CDR3 length,V gene,CDR3 protein,CDR3 DNA
-,TRBJ1-2,few,13,TRBV7-6,CASSPDSRYGYTF,TGTGCCAGCAGCCCTGACAGTAGATATGGCTACACCTTC
TRBD2,TRBJ2-7,-,14,TRBV6-6,CASSGLAGVYEQYF,TGTGCCAGCAGCGGACTAGCGGGAGTCTACGAGCAGTACTTC
TRBD2,TRBJ2-5,-,14,TRBV27,CASRPPGGWETQYF,TGTGCCAGCAGACCACCCGGGGGGTGGGAGACCCAGTACTTC
TRBD2,TRBJ2-2,once,16,TRBV7-4,CASSLDAGGPDGELFF,TGTGCCAGCAGCTTGGATGCGGGAGGGCCCGACGGGGAGCTGTTTTTT
-,TRBJ1-5,-,14,TRBV7-2,CASSLYPSNQPQHF,TGTGCCAGCAGCTTATATCCTAGCAATCAGCCCCAGCATTTT
-,TRBJ1-5,-,13,TRBV19,CASTTYSNQPQHF,TGTGCCAGCACGACTTATAGCAATCAGCCCCAGCATTTT
TRBD2,TRBJ2-3,-,16,TRBV6-1,CASSEAPAGRTDTQYF,TGTGCCAGCAGTGAAGCCCCAGCGGGGCGCACAGATACGCAGTATTTT
-,TRBJ2-5,once,14,TRBV2,CASSEERIGETQYF,TGTGCCAGCAGTGAAGAGAGGATTGGAGAGACCCAGTACTTC
-,TRBJ2-3,-,15,TRBV2,CASPMARHSTDTQYF,TGTGCCAGCCCGATGGCGAGACATAGCACAGATACGCAGTATTTT
-,TRBJ1-2,-,12,TRBV19,CASRQGNYGYTF,TGTGCCAGTAGGCAGGGGAACTATGGCTACACCTTC
TRBD1,TRBJ1-2,-,15,TRBV4-1,CASSQEQGEVYGYTF,TGCGCCAGCAGCCAAGAACAGGGGGAGGTGTATGGCTACACCTTC
TRBD2,TRBJ2-5,-,16,TRBV6-5,CASSWRGLAGGETQYF,TGTGCCAGCAGTTGGCGGGGACTAGCGGGCGGAGAGACCCAGTACTTC
-,TRBJ2-2,-,11,TRBV20-1,CSARVPGELFF,TGCAGTGCTAGAGTCCCGGGGGAGCTGTTTTTT
TRBD2,TRBJ2-3,-,15,TRBV15,CATADEREGPDTQYF,TGTGCCACCGCCGACGAGCGGGAGGGCCCAGATACGCAGTATTTT
TRBD1,TRBJ2-6,once,18,TRBV5-4,CASSSIGQESSGANVLTF,TGTGCCAGCAGCTCGATAGGACAGGAGAGCTCTGGGGCCAACGTCCTGACTTTC
TRBD1,TRBJ1-1,-,14,TRBV11-3,CASSLGQGGSEAFF,TGTGCCAGCAGCTTAGGACAGGGCGGGTCTGAAGCTTTCTTT
TRBD1,TRBJ1-1,once,16,TRBV28,CASSFPGGGGFTEAFF,TGTGCCAGCAGTTTCCCTGGAGGGGGCGGTTTCACTGAAGCTTTCTTT
-,TRBJ1-1,-,14,TRBV19,CASRFRDLNTEAFF,TGTGCCAGTAGGTTCCGGGACTTGAACACTGAAGCTTTCTTT
-,TRBJ1-6,-,14,TRBV5-1,CASSPGGVDSPLHF,TGCGCCAGCAGCCCCGGCGGGGTAGATTCACCCCTCCACTTT
TRBD1,TRBJ2-7,-,14,TRBV4-3,CASSQATGNYEQYF,TGCGCCAGCAGCCAAGCGACAGGGAACTACGAGCAGTACTTC
TRBD1,TRBJ1-1,-,14,TRBV6-5,CASSLRQGWTEAFF,TGTGCCAGCAGTTTACGACAGGGGTGGACTGAAGCTTTCTTT
-,TRBJ2-7,-,13,TRBV7-2,CASSLGGMPEQYF,TGTGCCAGCAGCTTAGGAGGGATGCCCGAGCAGTACTTC
TRBD2,TRBJ2-3,-,14,TRBV2,CASSGLADTDTQYF,TGTGCCAGCAGCGGACTAGCGGACACAGATACGCAGTATTTT
TRBD1,TRBJ1-2,-,12,TRBV4-3,CASYRGPYGYTF,TGCGCCAGCTACAGGGGGCCGTATGGCTACACCTTC
-,TRBJ1-3,few,13,TRBV28,CASSRTGSNTIYF,TGTGCCAGCAGCAGAACAGGGAGTAACACCATATATTTT
TRBD2,TRBJ2-3,-,16,TRBV4-3,CASSQASGRGTDTQYF,TGCGCCAGCAGCCAAGCTAGCGGGAGGGGCACAGATACGCAGTATTTT
TRBD2,TRBJ2-1,-,15,TRBV6-4,CASSVETSGSNEQFF,TGTGCCAGCAGTGTTGAGACTAGCGGGAGCAATGAGCAGTTCTTC
-,TRBJ1-5,-,13,TRBV10-2,CASSIQGGQPQHF,TGCGCCAGCAGTATCCAAGGGGGACAGCCCCAGCATTTT
TRBD2,TRBJ2-3,-,15,TRBV7-8,CASSLGRGRADTQYF,TGTGCCAGCAGCTTAGGGCGCGGGAGAGCAGATACGCAGTATTTT
TRBD2,TRBJ2-1,-,18,TRBV2,CASLTTAGGPSSYNEQFF,TGTGCCAGCCTAACTACGGCGGGAGGGCCGAGTTCCTACAATGAGCAGTTCTTC